The 18 T cell receptor beta chains in this list originate from one sample, sequenced in a study of identifying expanded T cells in peripheral blood. Data came from immunoSEQ multiplex PCR; TCRdb stores just in-frame clones and leaves some out. This table holds about 100,000 clones, around 88% found once. The sequenced material came from blood. These receptors originate from a person aged 18-70 years in good health.

The rearrangement links TRBV29-1 to TRBJ2-5; no firm D call. Germline lookup yields CDR1 SQVTM and CDR2 ANQGSEA. Deletions cut 4 bases from V and 3 bases from J, with 12 bases between. The CDR3 has 13 amino acids. CDR3 sequence: CSVARGTEETQYF. The CDR3 bases are TGCAGCGTTGCCCGAGGTACGGAAGAGACCCAGTACTTC.

The V and J genes are TRBV7-2 and TRBJ2-1; TRBD2 agrees at 7 bases. This CDR3 comprises 12 residues. Germline V gene sequence: CDR1 SGHTA, CDR2 FQGNSA. Trimming removed 3 bases from V and 8 bases from J; junction bases left unmatched: 1. The CDR3 coding sequence is TGTGCCAGCAGCTTCACTAGCGATGAGCAGTTCTTC. The encoded protein is CASSFTSDEQFF.

The gene calls are TRBV6-1 and TRBJ1-3, with unresolved D. The CDR3 length is 14 residues. Trimming removed 7 bases from V and 1 base from J, with 11 bases in between. From germline, CDR1 is MNHNS and CDR2 SASEGT. The CDR3 region is CASMGGQSGNTIYF. In DNA, the CDR3 is TGTGCCAGCATGGGAGGTCAGTCTGGAAACACCATATATTTT.

V is TRBV27 and J is TRBJ2-7, with 9 bases fitting TRBD1. There are 12 residues in the CDR3. With 7 bases clipped from V and 4 bases from J, the junction kept 2 bases outside the gene matches. CDR1 MNHEY and CDR2 SMNVEV come from the germline V gene (reference sequence). The CDR3 reads CASTDRGYEQYF. The CDR3 DNA reads TGTGCCAGCACGGACAGGGGATACGAGCAGTACTTC.

This clone was recorded many times. The V and J genes are TRBV6-1 and TRBJ1-2; 10 bases map to TRBD1. The CDR3 consists of 15 residues. Germline loops: CDR1 MNHNS, CDR2 SASEGT. Unmatched junction bases numbered 6, after V lost 4 bases and J lost 4 bases. The CDR3 DNA reads TGTGCCAGCAGTGGTTCGACAGGGGGCTCCTATGGCTACACCTTC. As protein: CASSGSTGGSYGYTF.

This chain connects TRBV9 to TRBJ2-1, with D possibly matching TRBD1 (5 bases). This CDR3 spans 13 amino acids. Germline V gene data show CDR1 as SGDLS and CDR2 as YYNGEE. Trimming cost V 3 bases and J 4 bases, with 8 bases left between them. CDR3 nucleotide sequence: TGTGCCAGCAGCGGTGACAGTTACAATGAGCAGTTCTTC. Protein sequence: CASSGDSYNEQFF.

This chain uses TRBV5-1 with TRBJ1-2; maybe TRBD1 (5 bases). Germline CDR1 is SGHRS and CDR2 is YFSETQ. The CDR3 has 14 residues. Trimming cost V 0 bases and J 4 bases, with 10 bases left between them. The CDR3 spells CASSLDQGGYGYTF. In nucleotides, the CDR3 is TGCGCCAGCAGCTTGGATCAGGGAGGCTATGGCTACACCTTC.

The chain links TRBV27 to TRBJ2-3; D not resolved. Trimming removed 8 bases at V and 1 base at J, with 10 bases between. Germline V gene sequence: CDR1 MNHEY, CDR2 SMNVEV (reference sequence). The CDR3 contains 13 residues. In DNA, the CDR3 is TGTGCCAGCGTTTTGGTTGGCACAGATACGCAGTATTTT. Protein: CASVLVGTDTQYF.

V and J are TRBV5-1 and TRBJ2-5; the D is unclear. Germline V gene data show CDR1 as SGHRS and CDR2 as YFSETQ. The CDR3 totals 16 residues. The V end lost 1 base, the J end lost 4 bases, and 17 bases lay between the germline ends. This chain's CDR3 is CASSLSRPEPPETQYF. In nucleotides, the CDR3 is TGCGCCAGCAGCTTGTCGCGTCCAGAACCACCAGAGACCCAGTACTTC. The full variable domain, completed using reference TRBV5-1 and TRBJ2-5, is KAGVTQTPRYLIKTRGQQVTLSCSPISGHRSVSWYQQTPGQGLQFLFEYFSETQRNKGNFPGRFSGRQFSNSRSEMNVSTLELGDSALYLCASSLSRPEPPETQYFGPGTRLLVL.

The chain employs TRBV5-1 and TRBJ2-7; D is possibly TRBD2 (6 bases). Germline V gene data show CDR1 as SGHRS and CDR2 as YFSETQ. Between the trimmed V and J ends, which lost 3 bases and 2 bases, there was a span of 15 bases. The CDR3 covers 15 residues. In DNA form, the CDR3 reads TGCGCCAGCAGCTCGGATGGGACTCCGCCCTACGAGCAGTACTTC. Its translation is CASSSDGTPPYEQYF.

The DNA for the CDR3 is TGTGCCAGCTTCGGACTAGCGGGAACAGATACGCAGTATTTT. Its translation is CASFGLAGTDTQYF. V gene TRBV2 combines with J gene TRBJ2-3; 12 nucleotides line up with TRBD2. Germline lookup yields CDR1 SNHLY and CDR2 FYNNEI. The ends lost 8 bases at V and 3 bases at J; junction bases unmatched: 3. This CDR3 comprises 14 residues.

This chain uses TRBV18 with TRBJ1-4; 8 nucleotides align to TRBD1. Trimming removed 5 bases from V and 6 bases from J; junction bases left unmatched: 5. The CDR3 is 14 amino acids. Germline V gene data show CDR1 as KGHSH and CDR2 as LQKENI. Written as DNA, the CDR3 is TGTGCCAGCTCATCAGGGGGCGGAGATGAAAAACTGTTTTTT. Its protein is CASSSGGGDEKLFF.

V and J are TRBV15 and TRBJ2-1; TRBD2 matches 10 bases. The germline gives CDR1 LNHNV, CDR2 YYDKDF (reference sequence). Germline trimming cut 1 base from V and 8 bases from J; bases unmatched to any gene: 8. The CDR3 runs to 16 residues. This chain's CDR3 is CATSRGTSGMGDEQFF. The CDR3 region has the DNA TGTGCCACCAGCAGAGGCACTAGCGGGATGGGGGATGAGCAGTTCTTC.

The V call is TRBV11-2, the J call TRBJ2-1, with 8 bases that match TRBD2. CDR1 and CDR2 from the germline V gene are SGHAT and FQNNGV. V lost 6 bases, J lost 4 bases, and 8 bases stayed unmatched. CDR3 size: 15 residues. The CDR3, as DNA: TGTGCCAGCAGTCACCGACAGCGGGGGTACAATGAGCAGTTCTTC. As protein: CASSHRQRGYNEQFF.

This rearrangement joins TRBV5-1 to TRBJ1-4; 10 nucleotides align to TRBD1. CDR1 and CDR2 from the germline V gene are SGHRS and YFSETQ. J lost 6 bases, V lost 6 bases, and 5 bases had no gene match. CDR3 size: 14 residues. The CDR3, as DNA: TGCGCCAGCACCCAGACAGGGGGCGATGAAAAACTGTTTTTT. Translated: CASTQTGGDEKLFF.

This chain links TRBV27 with TRBJ2-1, with 9 bases lining up with TRBD1. The CDR3 spans 16 residues. Germline CDR1 reads MNHEY; CDR2 reads SMNVEV (reference sequence). Trimming at V came to 7 bases and at J to 3 bases, leaving 10 bases not matched to a gene. This chain's CDR3 is CASNPLRDRDYNEQFF. CDR3 bases: TGTGCCAGCAACCCTCTCCGGGACAGGGACTACAATGAGCAGTTCTTC.

This rearrangement joins TRBV18 to TRBJ1-1, with 8 positions matching TRBD1. The CDR3 has 16 amino acids. CDR1 and CDR2 from the germline V gene are KGHSH and LQKENI. V trimming: 4 bases; J trimming: 0 bases; junction bases outside the gene matches: 7. The chain's CDR3 is CASSLLGTGVNTEAFF. The DNA of the CDR3 is TGTGCCAGCTCACTACTAGGGACAGGAGTGAACACTGAAGCTTTCTTT.

The chain uses TRBV11-2 and TRBJ1-2; D remains unclear. Germline V lookup: CDR1 SGHAT, CDR2 FQNNGV. Trimming shortened V by 1 base and J by 8 bases, and 11 bases separated the two germline ends. The CDR3 has 13 residues. CDR3 nucleotides: TGTGCCAGCAGCTTAGCCGAGGCGAACGGCTACACCTTC. Protein sequence: CASSLAEANGYTF.